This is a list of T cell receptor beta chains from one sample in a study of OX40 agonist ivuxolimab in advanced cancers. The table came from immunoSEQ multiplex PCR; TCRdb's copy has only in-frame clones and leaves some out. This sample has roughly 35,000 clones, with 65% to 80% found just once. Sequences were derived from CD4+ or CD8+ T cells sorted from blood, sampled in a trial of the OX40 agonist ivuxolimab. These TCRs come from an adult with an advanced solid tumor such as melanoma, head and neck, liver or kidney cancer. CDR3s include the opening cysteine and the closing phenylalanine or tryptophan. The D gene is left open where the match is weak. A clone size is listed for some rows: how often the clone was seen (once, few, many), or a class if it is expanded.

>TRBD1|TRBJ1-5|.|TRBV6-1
TGTGCCAGCAGGGACGGACAGGGCGCCAATCAGCCCCAGCATTTT
CASRDGQGANQPQHF
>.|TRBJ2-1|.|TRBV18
TGTGCCAGCTCATCCCCGGCGGGTCGCTCCTACAATGAGCAGTTCTTC
CASSSPAGRSYNEQFF
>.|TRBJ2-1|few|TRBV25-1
TGTGCCAGCAGACTTCAACTCGATGAGCAGTTCTTC
CASRLQLDEQFF
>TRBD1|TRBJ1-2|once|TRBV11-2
TGTGCCAGCAGCGGCACGGGACAGTTCTATGGCTACACCTTC
CASSGTGQFYGYTF
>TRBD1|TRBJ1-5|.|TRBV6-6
TGTGCCAGCAGTTCAGGGGGCGGGGGCAATCAGCCCCAGCATTTT
CASSSGGGGNQPQHF
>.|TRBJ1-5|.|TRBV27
TGTGCCAGCAGTTTATCAGGGGGGGGGTATAGCAATCAGCCCCAGCATTTT
CASSLSGGGYSNQPQHF
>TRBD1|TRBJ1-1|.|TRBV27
TGTGCCAGCAGGGACAGGGGGTACGACACTGAAGCTTTCTTT
CASRDRGYDTEAFF
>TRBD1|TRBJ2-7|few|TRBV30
TGTGCCTGGAGCCGACAGGGGGCGAATGGCGAGCAGTACTTC
CAWSRQGANGEQYF
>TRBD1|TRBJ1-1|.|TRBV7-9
TGTGCCAGCAGCGGGGGACAGATGAACACTGAAGCTTTCTTT
CASSGGQMNTEAFF
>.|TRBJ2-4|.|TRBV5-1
TGCGCCAGCAGCTCACCTAGGACCGACTCTTCCAAAAACATTCAGTACTTC
CASSSPRTDSSKNIQYF
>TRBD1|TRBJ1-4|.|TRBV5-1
TGCGCCAGCAGCACCGACGGACAGGGCAGGGGTGAAAAACTGTTTTTT
CASSTDGQGRGEKLFF
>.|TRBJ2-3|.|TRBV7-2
TGTGCCAGCAGCTTAACTCACACAGATACGCAGTATTTT
CASSLTHTDTQYF
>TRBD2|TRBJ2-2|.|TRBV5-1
TGCGCCAGCAGCCAGCAGGGCGGGAGCCGCACCGGGGAGCTGTTTTTT
CASSQQGGSRTGELFF
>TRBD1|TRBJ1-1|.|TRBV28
TGTGCCAGCAGTCCCCCGGACAGGGGTAACACTGAAGCTTTCTTT
CASSPPDRGNTEAFF
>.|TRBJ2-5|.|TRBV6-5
TGTGCCAGCAGCAGAGCGAAGACCAGTGAGAAGACCCAGTACTTC
CASSRAKTSEKTQYF
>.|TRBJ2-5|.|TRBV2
TGTGCCAGCAGTGAAGCGATACACAGAGGCTCCGAGACCCAGTACTTC
CASSEAIHRGSETQYF
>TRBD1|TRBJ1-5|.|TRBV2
TGTGCCAGCAGTGGGGGACAGGTAAAGAGCAATCAGCCCCAGCATTTT
CASSGGQVKSNQPQHF
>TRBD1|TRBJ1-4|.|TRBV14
TGTGCCAGCAATAGACAGGGCATCGGTGAAAAACTGTTTTTT
CASNRQGIGEKLFF
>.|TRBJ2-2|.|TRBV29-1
TGCAGCGCCCCAGGTATTCCCGGGGAGCTGTTTTTT
CSAPGIPGELFF
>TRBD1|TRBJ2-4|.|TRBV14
TGTGCCAGCAGTCGACAGGGAAGAGCCAAAAACATTCAGTACTTC
CASSRQGRAKNIQYF
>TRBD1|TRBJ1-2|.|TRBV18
TGTGCCAGCTCACCACCTTACGCTAGCGGACAGGTGGGCGGCTACACCTTC
CASSPPYASGQVGGYTF
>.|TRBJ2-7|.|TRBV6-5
TGTGCCAGCAGTTACTTAGGCGACGCCTACGAGCAGTACTTC
CASSYLGDAYEQYF
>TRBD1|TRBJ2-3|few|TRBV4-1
TGCGCCAGCGGACAGGGGCCTAGCACAGATACGCAGTATTTT
CASGQGPSTDTQYF
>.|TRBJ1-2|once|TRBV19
TGTGCCAGTAGTCTTCCGGAAATGTACTATGGCTACACCTTC
CASSLPEMYYGYTF
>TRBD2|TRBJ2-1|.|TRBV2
TGTGCCAGCAGTGAATGGCTAGCGGTAAACAATGAGCAGTTCTTC
CASSEWLAVNNEQFF
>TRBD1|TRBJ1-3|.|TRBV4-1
TGCGCCAGCAGCCAAGATGACAGGGAAGGGAACACCATATATTTT
CASSQDDREGNTIYF
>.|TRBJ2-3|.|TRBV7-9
TGTGCCAGCAGCTTCATATACAGGGTAACAGATACGCAGTATTTT
CASSFIYRVTDTQYF
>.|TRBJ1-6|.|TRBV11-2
TGTGCCAGCAGCTTAACGCGGACAGTGAATAATTCACCCCTCCACTTT
CASSLTRTVNNSPLHF
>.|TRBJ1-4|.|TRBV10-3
TGTGCCATCAGTGGGGGTAGGGGAGAAAAACTGTTTTTT
CAISGGRGEKLFF
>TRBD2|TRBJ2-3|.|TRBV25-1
TGTGCCAGCAGTAGAACTAGCGGGGGGATCGCAGATACGCAGTATTTT
CASSRTSGGIADTQYF
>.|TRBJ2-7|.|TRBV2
TGTGCCAGCAGGACATATGCCTACGAGCAGTACTTC
CASRTYAYEQYF
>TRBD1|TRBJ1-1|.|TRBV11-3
TGTGCCAGCAGCTTGACAGGGGGTCATACTGAAGCTTTCTTT
CASSLTGGHTEAFF
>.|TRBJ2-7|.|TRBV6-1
TGTGCCAGCAGTGAAAAAAGTGGACCTTACGAGCAGTACTTC
CASSEKSGPYEQYF
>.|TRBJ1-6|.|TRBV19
TGTGCCAGTAACTTTATAAATTCACCCCTCCACTTT
CASNFINSPLHF
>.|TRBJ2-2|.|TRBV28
TGTGCCAGTAGCGGACAGATCACCGGGGAGCTGTTTTTT
CASSGQITGELFF
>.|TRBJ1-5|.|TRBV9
TGTGCCAGCAGCCGAAGGAAGGGGAATAATCAGCCCCAGCATTTT
CASSRRKGNNQPQHF
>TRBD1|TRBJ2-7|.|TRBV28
TGTGCCAGCAGTTCCGGGACAGGGGGCGGCGAGCAGTACTTC
CASSSGTGGGEQYF
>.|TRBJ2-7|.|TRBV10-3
TGTGCCATCAGTGTAACAGGGTTGGACGAGCAGTACTTC
CAISVTGLDEQYF
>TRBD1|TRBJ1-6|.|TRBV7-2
TGTGCCAGCAGCACGGGACAGGGGCTCTCCTATAATTCACCCCTCCACTTT
CASSTGQGLSYNSPLHF
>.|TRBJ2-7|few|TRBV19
TGTGCCAGTAGTATCTTTCCGGGCTACGAGCAGTACTTC
CASSIFPGYEQYF
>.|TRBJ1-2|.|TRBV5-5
TGTGCCAGCAGCTCCCCTCGAGGGCTCTATGGCTACACCTTC
CASSSPRGLYGYTF
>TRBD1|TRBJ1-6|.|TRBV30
TGTGCCTGGAGCCCGGGACAGGGGTATTCACCCCTCCACTTT
CAWSPGQGYSPLHF
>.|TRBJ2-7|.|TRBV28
TGTGCCAGCAGTTTCCCTCTTGGGGGTGCAACCTACGAGCAGTACTTC
CASSFPLGGATYEQYF
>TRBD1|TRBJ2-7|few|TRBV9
TGTGCCAGCAGCGTAGGGACAGGGAAGAACGAGCAGTACTTC
CASSVGTGKNEQYF
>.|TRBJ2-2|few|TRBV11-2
TGTGCCAGCAGCTTAGTCAGGGGTACCGGGGAGCTGTTTTTT
CASSLVRGTGELFF
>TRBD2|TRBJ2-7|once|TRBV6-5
TGTGCCAGCAGTGGGTTACGGGGGGGTTCCTACGAGCAGTACTTC
CASSGLRGGSYEQYF